This T cell receptor (beta chain) stems from a study of blood T cells in healthy people across ages. Combining a sample-barcoded 5' primer with a J-beta primer mix, a second PCR ran for roughly 7 to 11 cycles. Through a template-switch adaptor with 12 random nucleotides, each cDNA molecule received a tag. TCRdb reprocessed the 5' RACE reads with MiXCR, giving one entry per CDR3 protein. Of about 510,000 distinct CDR3 sequences listed, 27% are singletons. General study findings and limits: Naive CD4+ cell counts and diversity both ran higher in long-lived than in aged donors.

A word on this clonotype: The target antigen is unknown.

The length of the CDR3 is 12 residues. Trimming left V 4 bases short and J 10 bases short, with 11 bases between. CDR1 and CDR2 from the germline V gene are SGHNT and YYREEE (reference sequence). These data also formed part of another study, on T cells of mothers and their children. From that second work: At around 1.6 ug per 15 ul, all of the extracted RNA went into cDNA synthesis.

The source of this sequence is a boy aged 2-9 years in good health. The V gene is TRBV5-4, the J gene TRBJ1-4; weak D call: TRBD1 (5 bases). Material: blood. CDR3 in amino acids: CASSPAQGKLFF. Written as DNA, the CDR3 is TGTGCCAGCAGCCCGGCTCAGGGAAAACTGTTTTTT.